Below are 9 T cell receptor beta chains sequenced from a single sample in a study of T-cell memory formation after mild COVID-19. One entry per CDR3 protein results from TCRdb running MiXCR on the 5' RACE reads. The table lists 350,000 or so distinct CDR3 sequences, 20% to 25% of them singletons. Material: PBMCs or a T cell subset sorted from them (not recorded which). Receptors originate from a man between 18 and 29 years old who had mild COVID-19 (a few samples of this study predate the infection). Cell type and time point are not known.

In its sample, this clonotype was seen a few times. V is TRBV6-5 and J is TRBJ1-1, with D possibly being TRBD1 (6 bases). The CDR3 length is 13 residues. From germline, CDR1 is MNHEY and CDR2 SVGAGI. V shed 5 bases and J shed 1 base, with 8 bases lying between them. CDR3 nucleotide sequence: TGTGCCAGCAGTAAGACAGGGAACACTGAAGCTTTCTTT. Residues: CASSKTGNTEAFF.

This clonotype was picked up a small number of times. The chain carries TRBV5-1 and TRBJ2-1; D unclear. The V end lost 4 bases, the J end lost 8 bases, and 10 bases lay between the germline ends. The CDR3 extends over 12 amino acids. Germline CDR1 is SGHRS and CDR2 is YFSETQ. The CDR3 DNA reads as TGCGCCAGCAGCCTCACCTTTTATGAGCAGTTCTTC. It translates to CASSLTFYEQFF.

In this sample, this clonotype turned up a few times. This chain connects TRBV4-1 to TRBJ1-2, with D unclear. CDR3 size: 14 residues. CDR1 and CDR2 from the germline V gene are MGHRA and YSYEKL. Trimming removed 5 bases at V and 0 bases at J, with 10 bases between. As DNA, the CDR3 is TGCGCCAGCAGCTCGGACGATACTAACTATGGCTACACCTTC. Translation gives CASSSDDTNYGYTF.

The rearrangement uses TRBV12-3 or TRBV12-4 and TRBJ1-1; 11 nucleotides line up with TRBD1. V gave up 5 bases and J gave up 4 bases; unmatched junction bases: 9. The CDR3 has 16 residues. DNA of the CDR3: TGTGCCAGCAGTGCCGGGACAGGGGGAGGGAGCACTGAAGCTTTCTTT. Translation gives CASSAGTGGGSTEAFF.

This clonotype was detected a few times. In DNA form, the CDR3 reads TGTGCCAGCAGTTTTGCCGGGGGAAGGGAAAAACTGTTTTTT. Its translation is CASSFAGGREKLFF. The V call is TRBV12-3 or TRBV12-4, the J call TRBJ1-4, with a weak D call TRBD1 (5 bases). Trimming removed 3 bases at V and 8 bases at J, with 13 bases between. The CDR3 has 14 residues.

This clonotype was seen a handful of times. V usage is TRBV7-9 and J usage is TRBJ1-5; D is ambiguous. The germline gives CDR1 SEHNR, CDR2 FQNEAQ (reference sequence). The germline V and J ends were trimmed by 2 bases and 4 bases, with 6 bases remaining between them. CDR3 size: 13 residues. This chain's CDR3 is CASSLSENQPQHF. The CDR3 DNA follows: TGTGCCAGCAGCTTAAGTGAGAATCAGCCCCAGCATTTT.

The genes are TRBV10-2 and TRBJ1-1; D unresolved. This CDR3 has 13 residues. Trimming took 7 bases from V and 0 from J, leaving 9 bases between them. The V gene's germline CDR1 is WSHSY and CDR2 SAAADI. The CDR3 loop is CASTSELNTEAFF. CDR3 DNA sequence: TGCGCCAGCACCTCAGAGTTGAACACTGAAGCTTTCTTT.

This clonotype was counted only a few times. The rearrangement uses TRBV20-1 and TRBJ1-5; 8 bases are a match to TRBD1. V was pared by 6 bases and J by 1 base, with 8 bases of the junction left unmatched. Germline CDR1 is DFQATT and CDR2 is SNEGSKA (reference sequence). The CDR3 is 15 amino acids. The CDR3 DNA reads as TGCAGTGCCAGGGGGCAAAGCGGAAGCAATCAGCCCCAGCATTTT. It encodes CSARGQSGSNQPQHF.

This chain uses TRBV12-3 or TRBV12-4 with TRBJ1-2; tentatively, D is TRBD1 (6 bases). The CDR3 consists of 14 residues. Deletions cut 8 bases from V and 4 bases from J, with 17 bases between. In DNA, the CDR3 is TGTGCCAGCCGGAGGGGGACATCCGTCTATGGCTACACCTTC. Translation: CASRRGTSVYGYTF.